This is a list of T cell receptor beta chains from one sample in a study of Graves' ophthalmopathy and Graves' hyperthyroidism. TCRdb reprocessed the multiplex PCR reads with MiXCR, giving one entry per CDR3 protein. Of more than 550,000 distinct CDR3 sequences detected, roughly two fifths appear once; the ten largest clones hold 3% to 4%. Material for sequencing was peripheral blood. Receptors originate from an adult man with Graves' ophthalmopathy. Each CDR3 is given with its conserved first and last residue. The D gene is left open where the match is weak. Where a row states a size, it is once, few, many or the class of an expanded clone; other rows omit it.

abundance: .; v_gene: TRBV6-1; d_gene: .; j_gene: TRBJ1-2; CDR3nt: TGTGCCAGCGGCTCAGGGTCCTATGGCTACACCTTC; CDR3aa: CASGSGSYGYTF
abundance: many; v_gene: TRBV29-1; d_gene: .; j_gene: TRBJ1-1; CDR3nt: TGCAGCGTCTACATCCTACTGGGTGGGGACACTGAAGCTTTCTTT; CDR3aa: CSVYILLGGDTEAFF
abundance: few; v_gene: TRBV20-1; d_gene: .; j_gene: TRBJ2-5; CDR3nt: TGCAGTGCTACTCTGTCCCCGTGGGCGGCACAAGAGACCCAGTACTTC; CDR3aa: CSATLSPWAAQETQYF
abundance: many; v_gene: TRBV20-1; d_gene: TRBD2; j_gene: TRBJ2-7; CDR3nt: TGCAGTGCCGCTCTCGGGACTAGTCCCCACGAGCAGTACTTC; CDR3aa: CSAALGTSPHEQYF
abundance: few; v_gene: TRBV6-1; d_gene: .; j_gene: TRBJ1-1; CDR3nt: TGTGCCAGCAGAAGTGCCCAGAACACTGAAGCTTTCTTT; CDR3aa: CASRSAQNTEAFF
abundance: many; v_gene: TRBV15; d_gene: .; j_gene: TRBJ2-2; CDR3nt: TGTGCCACCAGCGGACCGGGACAAAGAACCGGGGAGCTGTTTTTT; CDR3aa: CATSGPGQRTGELFF
abundance: many; v_gene: TRBV29-1; d_gene: TRBD1; j_gene: TRBJ2-7; CDR3nt: TGCAGCGTTAGTAGCCAGGGGGCTTACGAGCAGTACTTC; CDR3aa: CSVSSQGAYEQYF
abundance: many; v_gene: TRBV29-1; d_gene: TRBD1; j_gene: TRBJ1-1; CDR3nt: TGCAGCGGGACCGGGACAGGGGATATCATGAACACTGAAGCTTTCTTT; CDR3aa: CSGTGTGDIMNTEAFF
abundance: many; v_gene: TRBV12-3/TRBV12-4; d_gene: TRBD1; j_gene: TRBJ1-2; CDR3nt: TGTGCCAGCAGTCTACGGGCAGGGGGCTATGGCTACACCTTC; CDR3aa: CASSLRAGGYGYTF
abundance: many; v_gene: TRBV29-1; d_gene: TRBD2; j_gene: TRBJ2-7; CDR3nt: TGCAGCGTTGGGACTAGCGGGGTCTACGAGCAGTACTTC; CDR3aa: CSVGTSGVYEQYF
abundance: .; v_gene: TRBV29-1; d_gene: .; j_gene: TRBJ1-3; CDR3nt: TGCAGCGTTTCAGGTAGCTCTGGAAACACCATATATTTT; CDR3aa: CSVSGSSGNTIYF
abundance: many; v_gene: TRBV7-9; d_gene: .; j_gene: TRBJ2-7; CDR3nt: TGTGCCAGCAGCTTAGGTCCGTGGGAGCAGTACTTC; CDR3aa: CASSLGPWEQYF
abundance: few; v_gene: TRBV27; d_gene: .; j_gene: TRBJ1-2; CDR3nt: TGTGCCAGCAGTTTATCGGGGGTCGGAGGATATGGCTACACCTTC; CDR3aa: CASSLSGVGGYGYTF
abundance: many; v_gene: TRBV12-3/TRBV12-4; d_gene: .; j_gene: TRBJ2-5; CDR3nt: TGTGCCAGCAGTTTGGGTATGGGAGAGACCCAGTACTTC; CDR3aa: CASSLGMGETQYF
abundance: .; v_gene: TRBV10-3; d_gene: .; j_gene: TRBJ1-1; CDR3nt: TGTGCCAGCAGTGCCTTAGAGAACACTGAAGCTTTCTTT; CDR3aa: CASSALENTEAFF
abundance: .; v_gene: TRBV29-1; d_gene: TRBD1; j_gene: TRBJ1-5; CDR3nt: TGCAGCGCCGGGACAGGCAGCTACGAGCATTTT; CDR3aa: CSAGTGSYEHF
abundance: .; v_gene: TRBV3-1; d_gene: .; j_gene: TRBJ1-3; CDR3nt: TGTGCCAGCAGCCACTCAGCGGGACAAAGCTCTGGAAACACCATATATTTT; CDR3aa: CASSHSAGQSSGNTIYF
abundance: .; v_gene: TRBV7-2; d_gene: .; j_gene: TRBJ2-7; CDR3nt: TGTGCCAGCAGCCACCGGGACGTTTCCTACGAGCAGTACTTC; CDR3aa: CASSHRDVSYEQYF
abundance: once; v_gene: TRBV25-1; d_gene: TRBD1; j_gene: TRBJ1-4; CDR3nt: TGTGCCTGGACGTCGGGCAGGGGGGACGAAAAACTGTTTTTT; CDR3aa: CAWTSGRGDEKLFF
abundance: many; v_gene: TRBV13; d_gene: TRBD1; j_gene: TRBJ1-6; CDR3nt: TGTGCCAGCAGCTTAGGCCCGGGACAGGCAACTACCCTCCACTTT; CDR3aa: CASSLGPGQATTLHF
abundance: .; v_gene: TRBV7-9; d_gene: .; j_gene: TRBJ2-7; CDR3nt: TGTGCCAGCAGCTCAATTCCCGCCCAGGTCTCCTACGAGCAGTACTTC; CDR3aa: CASSSIPAQVSYEQYF
abundance: .; v_gene: TRBV7-9; d_gene: .; j_gene: TRBJ2-7; CDR3nt: TGTGCCAGCAGCTCGCGACAGGCTCTGGACTACGAGCAGTACTTC; CDR3aa: CASSSRQALDYEQYF
abundance: .; v_gene: TRBV7-8; d_gene: TRBD1; j_gene: TRBJ1-4; CDR3nt: TGTGCCAGCAGCCTCCGGGACAGAAAAAAACTGTTTTTT; CDR3aa: CASSLRDRKKLFF
abundance: .; v_gene: TRBV6-6; d_gene: .; j_gene: TRBJ2-3; CDR3nt: TGTGCCAGCAGTGACTGGAGCGGATCTAGCACAGATACGCAGTATTTT; CDR3aa: CASSDWSGSSTDTQYF
abundance: few; v_gene: TRBV19; d_gene: TRBD2; j_gene: TRBJ2-7; CDR3nt: TGTGCCAGTAGTGGGGCTAGCGGGGGCTACGAGCAGTACTTC; CDR3aa: CASSGASGGYEQYF
abundance: few; v_gene: TRBV12-3/TRBV12-4; d_gene: .; j_gene: TRBJ1-5; CDR3nt: TGTGCCAGCAGGGGGACCTACCAAGAGACCCAGCATTTT; CDR3aa: CASRGTYQETQHF